One and the same sample provided the 7 T cell receptor beta chains below, sequenced in a study of response to subunit inactivated influenza vaccine. TCRdb redid the calling of the RT-PCR reads with MiXCR, one entry per CDR3 protein. The repertoire holds 550,000 to 800,000 distinct CDR3 sequences, approximately 14% seen once, with 5.5% to 7% in the top ten. The sequencing here drew on PBMCs from blood, taken around two weeks before vaccination. The receptors were gathered from a man aged 50 or older who received an inactivated influenza vaccine.

The chain combines TRBV20-1 with TRBJ2-3; 8 bases match TRBD2. The germline V gene encodes CDR1 DFQATT and CDR2 SNEGSKA (reference sequence). This CDR3 is 13 amino acids long. Losses at the gene ends were 2 bases for V and 8 bases for J; bases not matched to a gene: 6. The CDR3 nucleotides read TGCAGTGCTAGAACGGGGGGGAGGATTACGCAGTATTTT. It is translated as CSARTGGRITQYF.

This clonotype came up a few times. The V call is TRBV30, the J call TRBJ2-6; TRBD1 aligns across 7 bases. Germline values: CDR1 GTSNPN, CDR2 SVGIG (reference sequence). The CDR3 is 17 amino acids. Trimming at V came to 1 base and at J to 0 bases, leaving 6 bases not matched to a gene. CDR3: CAWSGWTGSSGANVLTF. CDR3 coding DNA: TGTGCCTGGAGTGGCTGGACAGGAAGCTCTGGGGCCAACGTCCTGACTTTC.

There are many counts of this clonotype. The chain couples TRBV25-1 to TRBJ2-7; D may be TRBD1 (5 bases). Trimming took 8 bases from V and 3 from J, leaving 8 bases between them. CDR1 is MGHDK and CDR2 is SYGVNS in the germline V gene. This CDR3 contains 11 residues. The CDR3 coding sequence is TGTGCCAGCGGAACAGGCTACGAGCAGTACTTC. Residues: CASGTGYEQYF.

This clonotype has more than one count but fewer than ten. The rearrangement joins TRBV7-9 to TRBJ2-3; unclear D gene. Trimming removed 6 bases from V and 4 bases from J, with 8 bases in between. This CDR3 is 12 amino acids long. The germline CDR1 and CDR2 sequences are SEHNR and FQNEAQ (reference sequence). CDR3 coding DNA: TGTGCCAGCAGTGCGACCGCAGATACGCAGTATTTT. This encodes CASSATADTQYF.

The V call is TRBV28, the J call TRBJ1-3, with 7 bases lining up with TRBD1. This CDR3 is built from 16 residues. Germline assignment: CDR1 MDHEN and CDR2 SYDVKM. Losses at the gene ends were 2 bases for V and 2 bases for J; bases not matched to a gene: 6. CDR3: CASSLQLRGAGNTIYF. CDR3 in DNA: TGTGCCAGCAGTTTACAGCTCAGGGGGGCTGGAAACACCATATATTTT. The whole variable domain, remainder taken from reference TRBV28 and TRBJ1-3, is DVKVTQSSRYLVKRTGEKVFLECVQDMDHENMFWYRQDPGLGLRLIYFSYDVKMKEKGDIPEGYSVSREKKERFSLILESASTNQTSMYLCASSLQLRGAGNTIYFGEGSWLTVV.

This clonotype was counted many times. One end of the junction is discordant with germline, which a read error may explain. The chain recombines TRBV4-1 with TRBJ1-5; 9 bases line up with TRBD1. Germline V lookup: CDR1 MGHRA, CDR2 YSYEKL. The CDR3 is 17 residues long. The CDR3: CASSQGVYRGRNPPQHF. CDR3 in DNA: TGCGCCAGCAGCCAAGGTGTGTACAGGGGGCGAAATCCGCCCCAGCATTTT.

This clonotype was counted a few times. V is TRBV20-1 and J is TRBJ2-2, with 7 bases matching TRBD2. The ends lost 1 base at V and 7 bases at J; junction bases unmatched: 6. The germline CDR1 and CDR2 sequences are DFQATT and SNEGSKA (reference sequence). CDR3 size: 14 residues. The CDR3 here is CSARVPSGGGELFF. In nucleotides, the CDR3 is TGCAGTGCTAGAGTCCCTAGCGGAGGCGGGGAGCTGTTTTTT.